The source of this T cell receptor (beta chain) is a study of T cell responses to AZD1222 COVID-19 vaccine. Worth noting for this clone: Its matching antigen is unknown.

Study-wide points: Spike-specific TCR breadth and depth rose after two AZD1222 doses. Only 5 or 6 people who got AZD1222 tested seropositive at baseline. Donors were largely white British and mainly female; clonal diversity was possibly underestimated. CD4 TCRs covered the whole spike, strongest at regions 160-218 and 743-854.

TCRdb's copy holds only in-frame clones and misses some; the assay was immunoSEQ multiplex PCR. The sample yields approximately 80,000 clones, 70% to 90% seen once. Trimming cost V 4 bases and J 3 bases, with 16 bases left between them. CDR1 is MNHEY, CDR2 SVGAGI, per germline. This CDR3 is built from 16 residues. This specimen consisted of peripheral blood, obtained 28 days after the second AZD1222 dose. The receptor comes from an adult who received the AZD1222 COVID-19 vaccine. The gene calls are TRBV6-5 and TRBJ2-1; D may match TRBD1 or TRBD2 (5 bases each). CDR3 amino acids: CASSSQTGRYYNEQFF. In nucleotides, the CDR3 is TGTGCCAGCAGTTCCCAAACGGGACGGTACTACAATGAGCAGTTCTTC.